This T cell receptor beta chain was profiled in a study of blood T cell repertoires in COVID-19. On the study more broadly: The United States, Italy and Spain were the sources of the acute and convalescent COVID-19 samples. T cells, B-cell-depleted T cells, or PBMCs provided the cDNA or gDNA that served as material.

As originally analysed: Estimation of nucleated cell counts relied on the amplification of reference gene primers. Profiled with immunoSEQ multiplex PCR; TCRdb holds only in-frame clones, not every one. V, J and clone size reflect that table, while D and trimming were determined from the DNA. The sample holds fewer than 200,000 clones; 87% are singletons and the top ten take roughly 3.9%. This clone was detected a few times. Looked up from germline, CDR1 is MNHNY and CDR2 is SVGAGI (reference sequence). The trim removed 6 bases at V and 4 bases at J, leaving 11 bases unmatched. This CDR3 has 15 residues.

This sequence originates from a woman aged 60-70 years who had recovered from COVID-19. Specimen: peripheral blood. This rearrangement joins TRBV6-6 to TRBJ1-2, with 7 positions matching TRBD1. The CDR3 region has the DNA TGTGCCAGCAGCCGTGACAGGGTTAGTCTCTATGGCTACACCTTC. Translating it yields CASSRDRVSLYGYTF.